This is a list of T cell receptor beta chains from one sample in a study of radiation and T cells in renal cell carcinoma. Only in-frame clones appear in the TCRdb table, and some are missing; sequencing was by immunoSEQ multiplex PCR. Of more than 15,000 clones listed, roughly 60% were seen once; the top ten hold roughly 30%. Sequencing used tumor tissue, obtained from a patient whose treatment was nephrectomy without radiotherapy. Receptor source: a man in his fifties or sixties with renal cell carcinoma. CDR3s include the opening cysteine and the closing phenylalanine or tryptophan. D genes are given only for firm matches. Clone size is stated in some rows and not others, as once, few, many or a class when expanded.

size	J	D	V	DNA	CDR3
few	TRBJ1-1	.	TRBV11-2	TGTGCCAGCAGCAGGCGGAACATAACTGAAGCTTTCTTT	CASSRRNITEAFF
.	TRBJ1-6	.	TRBV19	TGTGCCAGTAGTACCTCCCCCGCCGGGCGTTCACCCCTCCACTTT	CASSTSPAGRSPLHF
.	TRBJ1-1	TRBD1	TRBV4-3	TGCGCCAGCAGCCGACGGGACAGGGACACTGAAGCTTTCTTT	CASSRRDRDTEAFF
.	TRBJ1-2	TRBD1	TRBV5-6	TGTGCCAGCAGCTTTGGACAGGGGCCCAATTCGATCTATGGCTACACCTTC	CASSFGQGPNSIYGYTF
.	TRBJ1-2	.	TRBV14	TGTGCCAGCAGCCAAGGCAGGGGAAACTATGGCTACACCTTC	CASSQGRGNYGYTF
.	TRBJ2-3	TRBD2	TRBV7-6	TGTGCCAGCAGCGTATGGGGACTAGCGGGGGGCCCTAGCACAGATACGCAGTATTTT	CASSVWGLAGGPSTDTQYF
.	TRBJ2-7	.	TRBV4-3	TGCGCCAGCAGCCAGAGCCGGCAAGGGCCCAACTACGAGCAGTACTTC	CASSQSRQGPNYEQYF
.	TRBJ1-1	TRBD1	TRBV19	TGTGCCAGTAGTAATTACAGGGGCACTGAAGCTTTCTTT	CASSNYRGTEAFF
few	TRBJ1-1	.	TRBV27	TGTGCCAGCGGGCCGAACACTGAAGCTTTCTTT	CASGPNTEAFF
.	TRBJ1-1	.	TRBV5-1	TGCGCCAGCAGCTTCAACGACAGGGAAGCTTTCTTT	CASSFNDREAFF
.	TRBJ2-1	.	TRBV19	TGTGCCAGATCAGCGGGTCCTGAGCAGTTCTTC	CARSAGPEQFF
.	TRBJ2-3	TRBD1	TRBV7-9	TGTGCCAGCAGCTTAGGGGACAGTCTGCAGTATTTT	CASSLGDSLQYF
.	TRBJ1-1	.	TRBV19	TGTGCCAGTAGTACGAGACAACCACAGGGTACGGGGAACACTGAAGCTTTCTTT	CASSTRQPQGTGNTEAFF
.	TRBJ2-1	TRBD2	TRBV7-8	TGTGCCAGCAGCTCGGGACTAGCGGTCTACAATGAGCAGTTCTTC	CASSSGLAVYNEQFF
.	TRBJ2-7	.	TRBV5-6	TGTGCCAGCTACTGGAAGGGCGGCTACGAGCAGTACTTC	CASYWKGGYEQYF
.	TRBJ2-7	.	TRBV19	TGTGCCAGTAGTATAGACCCCCCTCGGCGACGGGGCAAGCAGTACTTC	CASSIDPPRRRGKQYF
.	TRBJ1-2	.	TRBV9	TGTGCCAGCAGCGTAGCAACTCCGGGGAACTATGGCTACACCTTC	CASSVATPGNYGYTF
.	TRBJ2-1	.	TRBV5-1	TGCGCCTCCCAAAAGGGGGGGGAGGGTGAGCAGTTCTTC	CASQKGGEGEQFF
.	TRBJ1-1	.	TRBV2	TGTGCCAGCAGTGAATTTATGAACACTGAAGCTTTCTTT	CASSEFMNTEAFF
few	TRBJ1-2	.	TRBV14	TGTGCCAGCAGCCAAGGATCCTTAAGAGTCTACACCTTC	CASSQGSLRVYTF
.	TRBJ2-5	.	TRBV4-3	TGCGCCAGCAGCCAAGTAAACGCAGAGACCCAGTACTTC	CASSQVNAETQYF
.	TRBJ1-5	TRBD1	TRBV30	TGTGCCTGGTGTCGGACAGGGAGTAGTCAGCCCCAGCATTTT	CAWCRTGSSQPQHF
.	TRBJ1-1	TRBD1	TRBV7-2	TGTGCCAGCAGCTTAGTTTGGCAGGGGGGCACTGAAGCTTTCTTT	CASSLVWQGGTEAFF
.	TRBJ2-3	.	TRBV10-3	TGTGCCTTCTCAAGGGGGGGTCTCACAGATACGCAGTATTTT	CAFSRGGLTDTQYF
.	TRBJ2-5	.	TRBV7-7	TGTGCCAGCAGCTCGGGACCGCTAGAGACCCAGTACTTC	CASSSGPLETQYF
medium-sized	TRBJ1-2	.	TRBV14	TGTGCCAGCAGCCAAATCGGGGGATTGTATGGCTACACCTTC	CASSQIGGLYGYTF
.	TRBJ2-7	TRBD1	TRBV4-3	TGCGCCAGCAGCCAAGCCTATGTAGGGGGCCCCACCTACGAGCAGTACTTC	CASSQAYVGGPTYEQYF
.	TRBJ2-3	TRBD2	TRBV7-2	TGTGCCAGCAGTTGGACTAGCGGGAGCGACCCGAATACGCAGTATTTT	CASSWTSGSDPNTQYF
once	TRBJ1-5	TRBD1	TRBV29-1	TGCAGCGTTGCGACAGGGACCGGCAATCAGCCCCAGCATTTT	CSVATGTGNQPQHF